The sequence of this TCR beta chain was determined in a study of sequential checkpoint blockade in melanoma. This CDR3 is 14 amino acids long. Per the germline V gene, CDR1 is LNHDA and CDR2 is SQIVND (reference sequence). V was clipped by 3 bases and J by 3 bases; unmatched bases: 2. Stated treatment: randomized to nivolumab then ipilimumab (arm A) or the reverse (arm B). Assay used: immunoSEQ multiplex PCR; TCRdb lists only in-frame clones, some missing. This table holds 25,000 to 35,000 clones, roughly nine tenths found once. The rearrangement joins TRBV19 to TRBJ2-7, with 10 bases fitting TRBD2. This TCR came from a human donor with melanoma. Sequenced here: CD8+ T cells sorted from blood (inferred from file names), sampled from a patient given nivolumab and ipilimumab in sequence. The CDR3 DNA reads as TGTGCCAGTAGTATGGCTAGCGGGAGCTACGAGCAGTACTTC. This gives the protein CASSMASGSYEQYF.